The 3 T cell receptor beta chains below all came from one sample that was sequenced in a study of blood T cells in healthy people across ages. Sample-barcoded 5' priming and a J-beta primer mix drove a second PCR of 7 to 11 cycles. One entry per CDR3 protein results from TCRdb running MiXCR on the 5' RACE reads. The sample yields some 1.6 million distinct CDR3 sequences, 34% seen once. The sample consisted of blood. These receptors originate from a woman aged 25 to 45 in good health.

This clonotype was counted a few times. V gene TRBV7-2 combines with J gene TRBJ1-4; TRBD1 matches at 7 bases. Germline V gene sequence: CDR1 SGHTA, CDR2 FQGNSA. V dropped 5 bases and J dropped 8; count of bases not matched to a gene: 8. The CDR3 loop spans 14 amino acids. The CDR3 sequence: CASSLQGRYEKLFF. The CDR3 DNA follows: TGTGCCAGCAGCCTACAGGGGCGTTACGAAAAACTGTTTTTT.

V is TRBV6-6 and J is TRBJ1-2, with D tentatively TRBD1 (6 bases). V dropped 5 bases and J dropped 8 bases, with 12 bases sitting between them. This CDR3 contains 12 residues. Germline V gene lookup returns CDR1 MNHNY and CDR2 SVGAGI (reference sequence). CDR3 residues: CASSRQADGYTF. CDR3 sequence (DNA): TGTGCCAGCAGTAGACAGGCGGACGGCTACACCTTC.

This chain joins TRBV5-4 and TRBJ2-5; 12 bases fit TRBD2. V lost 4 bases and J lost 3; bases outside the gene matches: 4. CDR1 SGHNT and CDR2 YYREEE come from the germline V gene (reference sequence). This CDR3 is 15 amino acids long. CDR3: CASSTRTSGKETQYF. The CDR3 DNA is TGTGCCAGCAGCACTAGGACTAGCGGGAAAGAGACCCAGTACTTC.